The following is a T cell receptor (beta chain) sequence with its context. Its target is not known. Template switching was used to attach UMIs, which incorporated a 6-nucleotide sample barcode. TCRdb reprocessed the 5' RACE reads; each CDR3 protein has one entry and no DNA is given. This repertoire comprises some 150,000 distinct CDR3 sequences; its ten largest clones make up 2% to 3%. Whole blood, unsorted for T cells, was the source of total RNA. The data are from a study of monozygotic twins with inflammatory bowel disease. Study conclusions and caveats: Among IBD patients, TCRbeta diversity (inverse Simpson) was lower than in healthy co-twins. Support for a single strong signal or clonotype associated with IBD was absent.

The TCR was taken from a human donor with ulcerative colitis or Crohn's disease, or a healthy co-twin of an affected twin (not recorded which). Sequenced material: blood.

The CDR3 loop reads CASSLEDRGLFF. The chain recombines TRBV7-9 with TRBJ1-4; TCRdb's assignment of TRBD1 cannot be checked, as there is no DNA. The germline CDR1 and CDR2 sequences are SEHNR and FQNEAQ (reference sequence). The CDR3 is 12 residues long.